These T cell receptor beta chains were read from a single sample in a study of blood T cells in healthy people across ages. TCRdb called the 5' RACE reads again in MiXCR, with one record for every CDR3 protein. Counted here are 580,000 or so distinct CDR3 sequences, roughly 48% occurring once; the ten biggest clones make up roughly 25%. The sample comprised blood. The receptor set was obtained from an elderly man in good health. The CDR3 runs from the conserved cysteine through the conserved F or W. D genes are given only for firm matches. Clone size is given for some rows only: seen once, a few or many times, or a class if the clone is expanded.

D gene: TRBD1; clone size: NA; J gene: TRBJ2-7; V gene: TRBV5-1; CDR3 DNA: TGCGCCAGCAGCTTGTCCGGGACAGGATACGAGCAGTACTTC; CDR3 protein: CASSLSGTGYEQYF
D gene: TRBD2; clone size: NA; J gene: TRBJ2-7; V gene: TRBV7-2; CDR3 DNA: TGTGCCAGCAGCTTATACGGCGGGAGGGCCTACGAGCAGTACTTC; CDR3 protein: CASSLYGGRAYEQYF
D gene: NA; clone size: few; J gene: TRBJ2-1; V gene: TRBV11-3; CDR3 DNA: TGTGCCAGCAGCTTATATCAGAACAATGAGCAGTTCTTC; CDR3 protein: CASSLYQNNEQFF
D gene: TRBD1; clone size: NA; J gene: TRBJ2-5; V gene: TRBV20-1; CDR3 DNA: TGCAGTGCTAGGGCTGGGACAGCGGATTTGGAGACCCAGTACTTC; CDR3 protein: CSARAGTADLETQYF
D gene: NA; clone size: many; J gene: TRBJ1-5; V gene: TRBV6-5; CDR3 DNA: TGTGCCAGCAGTCGGACCGTAGATAGCAATCAGCCCCAGCATTTT; CDR3 protein: CASSRTVDSNQPQHF
D gene: TRBD2; clone size: NA; J gene: TRBJ2-3; V gene: TRBV18; CDR3 DNA: TGTGCCGGTCGGACTAGCGGGAGGTACGCAGATACGCAGTATTTT; CDR3 protein: CAGRTSGRYADTQYF
D gene: TRBD2; clone size: few; J gene: TRBJ2-3; V gene: TRBV7-6; CDR3 DNA: TGTGCCAGCACACAATCCTCCGGGACTAGCGAGACAGATACGCAGTATTTT; CDR3 protein: CASTQSSGTSETDTQYF
D gene: TRBD1; clone size: many; J gene: TRBJ2-3; V gene: TRBV6-5; CDR3 DNA: TGTGCCAGCAGACCCAGGGGGCGCGCAGATACGCAGTATTTT; CDR3 protein: CASRPRGRADTQYF
D gene: NA; clone size: NA; J gene: TRBJ2-5; V gene: TRBV7-9; CDR3 DNA: TGTGCCAGCAGCTTAGATTTGGTTGGAGAGACCCAGTACTTC; CDR3 protein: CASSLDLVGETQYF
D gene: TRBD2; clone size: NA; J gene: TRBJ2-1; V gene: TRBV28; CDR3 DNA: TGTGCCAGCAGTCCCCCGGGACTAGCGGGAAACAATGAGCAGTTCTTC; CDR3 protein: CASSPPGLAGNNEQFF
D gene: NA; clone size: NA; J gene: TRBJ1-6; V gene: TRBV15; CDR3 DNA: TGTGCCACCAGCAGGTCGATGGGTTCACCCCTCCACTTT; CDR3 protein: CATSRSMGSPLHF
D gene: TRBD2; clone size: few; J gene: TRBJ2-2; V gene: TRBV9; CDR3 DNA: TGTGCCAGCAGCGTAGTCCCCAGCGGGAGTATCACCGGGGAGCTGTTTTTT; CDR3 protein: CASSVVPSGSITGELFF
D gene: TRBD1; clone size: NA; J gene: TRBJ1-2; V gene: TRBV6-6; CDR3 DNA: TGTGCCAGCAGTTACTTACAGGGGAGACGGTATGGCTACACCTTC; CDR3 protein: CASSYLQGRRYGYTF
D gene: TRBD2; clone size: NA; J gene: TRBJ2-1; V gene: TRBV29-1; CDR3 DNA: TGCAGCGTGGACAGCGGGAGGGTGGGTGAGCAGTTCTTC; CDR3 protein: CSVDSGRVGEQFF
D gene: TRBD1; clone size: NA; J gene: TRBJ2-1; V gene: TRBV5-1; CDR3 DNA: TGCGCCAGCAGGACAGGGAACAACAATGAGCAGTTCTTC; CDR3 protein: CASRTGNNNEQFF
D gene: NA; clone size: NA; J gene: TRBJ2-7; V gene: TRBV5-1; CDR3 DNA: TGCGCCAGTTGGAGGGAGACTACCTACGAGCAGTACTTC; CDR3 protein: CASWRETTYEQYF
D gene: NA; clone size: NA; J gene: TRBJ2-5; V gene: TRBV18; CDR3 DNA: TGTGCCAGCTCCCTCCTTGACAGTTTACAAGAGACCCAGTACTTC; CDR3 protein: CASSLLDSLQETQYF
D gene: NA; clone size: NA; J gene: TRBJ1-5; V gene: TRBV10-3; CDR3 DNA: TGTGCCATCAGTGAGCGGGGGAGCAATCAGCCCCAGCATTTT; CDR3 protein: CAISERGSNQPQHF
D gene: TRBD2; clone size: NA; J gene: TRBJ2-1; V gene: TRBV4-2; CDR3 DNA: TGTGCCAGCAGCCAAGAAACCCGGGATGGACTAGCGGGAGCTAATGAGCAGTTCTTC; CDR3 protein: CASSQETRDGLAGANEQFF
D gene: TRBD2; clone size: NA; J gene: TRBJ2-7; V gene: TRBV6-2/TRBV6-3; CDR3 DNA: TGTGCCAGCAGTTACTCGATCGGTCTCAGACTAGCGGGAGGATGCGAGCAGTACTTC; CDR3 protein: CASSYSIGLRLAGGCEQYF
D gene: NA; clone size: NA; J gene: TRBJ2-4; V gene: TRBV20-1; CDR3 DNA: TGCAGTGCTAGAGCAGGCAGTTCCAAAAACATTCAGTACTTC; CDR3 protein: CSARAGSSKNIQYF
D gene: TRBD1; clone size: few; J gene: TRBJ2-5; V gene: TRBV10-3; CDR3 DNA: TGTGCCATCAGTGAGACGGGACAGGGGCAAGAGACCCAGTACTTC; CDR3 protein: CAISETGQGQETQYF